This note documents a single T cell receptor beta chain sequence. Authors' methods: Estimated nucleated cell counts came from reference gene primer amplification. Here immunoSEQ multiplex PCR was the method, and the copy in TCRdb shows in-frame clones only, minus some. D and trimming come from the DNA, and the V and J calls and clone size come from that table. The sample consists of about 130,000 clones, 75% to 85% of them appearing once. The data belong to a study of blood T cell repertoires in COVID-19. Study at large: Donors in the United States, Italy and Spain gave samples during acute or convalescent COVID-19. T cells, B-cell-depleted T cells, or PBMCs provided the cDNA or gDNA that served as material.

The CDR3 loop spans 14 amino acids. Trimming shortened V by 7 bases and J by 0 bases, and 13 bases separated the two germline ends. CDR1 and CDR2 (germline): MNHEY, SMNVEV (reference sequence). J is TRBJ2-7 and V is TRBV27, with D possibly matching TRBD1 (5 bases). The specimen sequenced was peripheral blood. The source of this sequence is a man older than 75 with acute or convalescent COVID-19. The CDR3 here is CASMKDSRSYEQYF. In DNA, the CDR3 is TGTGCCAGCATGAAAGACAGCCGCTCCTACGAGCAGTACTTC.